Listed here are 24 T cell receptor beta chains from one sample, sequenced in a study of response to subunit inactivated influenza vaccine. Each CDR3 protein gets one entry after TCRdb re-called the RT-PCR reads with MiXCR. The data show 180,000 or so distinct CDR3 sequences, about an eighth seen once. The data also belong to a second study, concerning T cells expressing NK-cell markers. As that report states: A 5'RACE template switching approach incorporating UMIs was used to make TCR beta cDNA.

The input for sequencing was CD8+ T cells sorted from PBMCs, taken roughly 13 days after vaccination. All receptors derive from a man over 45 who received an inactivated influenza vaccine.

This clonotype was counted at least ten times. The chain recombines TRBV4-3 with TRBJ1-2, with D unresolved. Trimming removed 0 bases from V and 9 bases from J, with 14 bases in between. In germline, CDR1 is LGHNA, CDR2 YSLEER. The CDR3 totals 14 residues. The CDR3 here is CASSQDSGSTRYTF. CDR3 nucleotides: TGCGCCAGCAGCCAAGATTCGGGCTCGACCCGCTACACCTTC.

The gene calls are TRBV9 and TRBJ2-1; possibly TRBD2 for D (7 bases). The V and J ends lost 7 bases and 2 bases respectively, with 16 bases between them. This CDR3 has 15 residues. Germline lookup yields CDR1 SGDLS and CDR2 YYNGEE. CDR3 DNA: TGTGCCAGCGGGGGGGGCGGCCAGACCTACAATGAGCAGTTCTTC. This translates into CASGGGGQTYNEQFF.

This clonotype has ten or more counts. The gene calls are TRBV4-3 and TRBJ1-6, with 7 bases aligning to TRBD1. CDR1 and CDR2 (germline): LGHNA, YSLEER. The trim removed 3 bases at V and 1 base at J, leaving 3 bases unmatched. There are 16 residues in the CDR3. CDR3 bases: TGCGCCAGCAGCCAGAAGGGGGCATCCTATAATTCACCCCTCCACTTT. Encoded protein: CASSQKGASYNSPLHF.

This clonotype was counted a few times. The V gene is TRBV4-1, the J gene TRBJ2-3; no firm D call. CDR3 length equals 13 residues. With 2 bases removed from V and 3 bases from J, the gap between germline ends came to 6 bases. From germline, CDR1 is MGHRA and CDR2 YSYEKL. The CDR3 sequence is CASSQWVTDTQYF. CDR3 DNA: TGCGCCAGCAGCCAATGGGTTACAGATACGCAGTATTTT.

This clonotype has only a few counts. V gene TRBV6-2 or TRBV6-3 combines with J gene TRBJ2-5, with a possible D match to TRBD2 (6 bases). Germline V gene sequence: CDR1 MNHEY, CDR2 SVGEGT. The CDR3 has 14 residues. V lost 2 bases and J lost 3, with 10 bases in between. CDR3 in amino acids: CASSYPDYKETQYF. The CDR3 DNA reads TGTGCCAGCAGTTACCCGGACTATAAAGAGACCCAGTACTTC.

The chain carries TRBV28 and TRBJ1-1; 7 bases align to TRBD1. This CDR3 contains 14 residues. The ends lost 3 bases at V and 4 bases at J; junction bases unmatched: 5. Per germline, CDR1 MDHEN and CDR2 SYDVKM. The CDR3 DNA sequence: TGTGCCAGCAGTTTTGACAGGGTGCCCACTGAAGCTTTCTTT. It is translated as CASSFDRVPTEAFF. Drawing the rest from reference TRBV28 and TRBJ1-1, the complete variable domain is DVKVTQSSRYLVKRTGEKVFLECVQDMDHENMFWYRQDPGLGLRLIYFSYDVKMKEKGDIPEGYSVSREKKERFSLILESASTNQTSMYLCASSFDRVPTEAFFGQGTRLTVV.

This clonotype came up a few times. The chain carries TRBV5-5 and TRBJ2-7; D call uncertain. Trimming cost V 4 bases and J 6 bases, with 23 bases left between them. The CDR3 runs to 16 residues. Germline CDR1 reads SGHKS; CDR2 reads YYEKEE (reference sequence). The CDR3 region is CASSVVAGSYDPEQYF. The CDR3 DNA follows: TGTGCCAGCAGCGTTGTGGCCGGGTCCTACGATCCCGAGCAGTACTTC. The entire variable domain, with the rest obtained from reference TRBV5-5 and TRBJ2-7, is as follows: DAGVTQSPTHLIKTRGQQVTLRCSPISGHKSVSWYQQVLGQGPQFIFQYYEKEERGRGNFPDRFSARQFPNYSSELNVNALLLGDSALYLCASSVVAGSYDPEQYFGPGTRLTVT.

The chain employs TRBV27 and TRBJ2-3, with 8 bases fitting TRBD2. Germline V gene sequence: CDR1 MNHEY, CDR2 SMNVEV (reference sequence). V lost 1 base and J lost 1; bases outside the gene matches: 4. CDR3 length: 16 amino acids. CDR3 region: CASSLYGGAGTDTQYF. The CDR3, as DNA: TGTGCCAGCAGTTTATACGGGGGGGCCGGCACAGATACGCAGTATTTT.

The rearrangement joins TRBV12-3 or TRBV12-4 to TRBJ1-3, with TRBD1 identical over 7 bases. V gave up 10 bases and J gave up 4 bases; unmatched junction bases: 7. The CDR3 has 13 amino acids. CDR3 nucleotide sequence: TGTGCCATCCTCAGGGGGATAGGAAACACCATATATTTT. Translation gives CAILRGIGNTIYF.

This clonotype was seen only a few times. The V call is TRBV28, the J call TRBJ2-2, with 11 positions matching TRBD1. The J segment lost 6 bases and the V segment lost 7 bases, leaving 4 bases of the junction unmatched. The CDR3 totals 14 residues. CDR1 is MDHEN and CDR2 is SYDVKM in the germline V gene. The CDR3 DNA reads as TGTGCCAGCATCGGGACAGGGGGGTCCGGGGAGCTGTTTTTT. It translates to CASIGTGGSGELFF.

This clonotype came up a few times. The chain carries TRBV28 and TRBJ2-1, with D possibly being TRBD1 or TRBD2 (5 bases each). Germline V gene lookup returns CDR1 MDHEN and CDR2 SYDVKM. This CDR3 has 16 residues. The germline V and J ends were trimmed by 1 base and 0 bases, with 10 bases remaining between them. CDR3 bases: TGTGCCAGCAGTTTATTACGGGGACGCTCCTACAATGAGCAGTTCTTC. Residues: CASSLLRGRSYNEQFF.

This clonotype was counted only a few times. The V call is TRBV4-3, the J call TRBJ2-7; 13 nucleotides match TRBD2. Trimming took 4 bases from V and 6 from J; bases not matched to a gene: 9. The germline V gene encodes CDR1 LGHNA and CDR2 YSLEER. There are 16 residues in the CDR3. The CDR3 reads CASSPLGTSGMGEQYF. In DNA, the CDR3 is TGCGCCAGCAGCCCCCTAGGGACTAGCGGGATGGGCGAGCAGTACTTC.

This clonotype was seen many times. The chain has TRBV7-9 and TRBJ2-5, with 9 bases matching TRBD1. The germline V gene has CDR1 SEHNR and CDR2 FQNEAQ (reference sequence). J lost 5 bases, V lost 4 bases, and 8 bases had no gene match. The CDR3 runs to 15 residues. The CDR3 bases are TGTGCCAGCAGCTCAGGGACAGGGTTATGGGAGACCCAGTACTTC. This codes for CASSSGTGLWETQYF.

The rearrangement joins TRBV6-1 to TRBJ1-5; 7 bases are a match to TRBD1. The CDR3 totals 14 residues. The germline V gene has CDR1 MNHNS and CDR2 SASEGT. V dropped 5 bases and J dropped 4; count of bases not matched to a gene: 5. This CDR3 is CASSPWDSNQPQHF. Here the CDR3 DNA reads TGTGCCAGCAGTCCCTGGGACAGTAATCAGCCCCAGCATTTT.

V and J are TRBV4-3 and TRBJ2-1; TRBD2 matches 7 bases. The ends lost 0 bases at V and 3 bases at J; junction bases unmatched: 5. CDR1 and CDR2 from the germline V gene are LGHNA and YSLEER. The CDR3 runs to 16 residues. CDR3: CASSQDLGGIYNEQFF. CDR3 sequence (DNA): TGCGCCAGCAGCCAAGATCTGGGGGGGATCTACAATGAGCAGTTCTTC.

The chain carries TRBV4-3 and TRBJ2-1; no firm D call. Germline loops: CDR1 LGHNA, CDR2 YSLEER. This CDR3 has 12 amino acids. The V end lost 6 bases, the J end lost 9 bases, and 12 bases lay between the germline ends. CDR3 residues: CASSRPGGEQFF. The CDR3 DNA reads as TGCGCCAGCAGTCGACCCGGTGGTGAGCAGTTCTTC.

V and J are TRBV14 and TRBJ1-4; D unresolved. CDR3 size: 13 residues. The V and J ends lost 4 bases and 5 bases respectively, with 8 bases between them. CDR1 SGHDN and CDR2 FVKESK come from the germline V gene. The CDR3 region is CASSPYPNEKLFF. CDR3 sequence (DNA): TGTGCCAGCAGCCCGTATCCAAATGAAAAACTGTTTTTT. The entire variable domain, with the rest obtained from reference TRBV14 and TRBJ1-4, is as follows: EAGVTQFPSHSVIEKGQTVTLRCDPISGHDNLYWYRRVMGKEIKFLLHFVKESKQDESGMPNNRFLAERTGGTYSTLKVQPAELEDSGVYFCASSPYPNEKLFFGSGTQLSVL.

This clonotype was seen repeatedly, ten times or more. This rearrangement joins TRBV6-6 to TRBJ2-5; TRBD1 might be the D (5 bases). The V end lost 7 bases, the J end lost 2 bases, and 11 bases lay between the germline ends. The CDR3 is 13 residues long. Germline values: CDR1 MNHNY, CDR2 SVGAGI (reference sequence). CDR3 residues: CASKNRFQETQYF. As DNA, the CDR3 is TGTGCCAGCAAAAACAGGTTTCAAGAGACCCAGTACTTC.

The chain carries TRBV30 and TRBJ2-3, with unresolved D. V was clipped by 3 bases and J by 3 bases, with 10 bases between them. CDR1 GTSNPN and CDR2 SVGIG come from the germline V gene (reference sequence). The CDR3 has 13 residues. The CDR3 DNA follows: TGTGCCTGGAGCTGGTCTAGGACAGATACGCAGTATTTT. It encodes CAWSWSRTDTQYF.

V is TRBV29-1 and J is TRBJ1-1; D unclear. Trimming pared 5 bases from V and 6 bases from J, leaving 7 bases between. The CDR3 runs to 10 residues. Germline V lookup: CDR1 SQVTM, CDR2 ANQGSEA. In nucleotides, the CDR3 is TGCAGCGTTCACGGCCCTGAAGCTTTCTTT. Its translation is CSVHGPEAFF. Looking up the rest from reference TRBV29-1 and TRBJ1-1 gives the full variable domain: SAVISQKPSRDICQRGTSLTIQCQVDSQVTMMFWYRQQPGQSLTLIATANQGSEATYESGFVIDKFPISRPNLTFSTLTVSNMSPEDSSIYLCSVHGPEAFFGQGTRLTVV.

This clonotype was recorded many times. The J gene is TRBJ2-7, the V gene TRBV5-1; D unclear. Trimming took off 1 base at V and 5 bases at J, with 4 bases between the two ends. The CDR3 is 11 residues long. Germline values: CDR1 SGHRS, CDR2 YFSETQ. CDR3 sequence: CASSLRHEQYF. The DNA of the CDR3 is TGCGCCAGCAGCTTGAGACACGAGCAGTACTTC.

This clonotype was counted a few times. The chain joins TRBV9 to TRBJ1-2; D might be TRBD1 (5 bases). Between the trimmed V and J ends, which lost 0 bases and 2 bases, there was a span of 11 bases. This CDR3 contains 15 residues. CDR1 is SGDLS and CDR2 is YYNGEE in the germline V gene. The DNA for the CDR3 is TGTGCCAGCAGCGTAGCTTCAGGGTACAACTATGGCTACACCTTC. Translation: CASSVASGYNYGYTF.

This clonotype was counted only a few times. The chain joins TRBV20-1 to TRBJ2-7; D unresolved. Looked up from germline, CDR1 is DFQATT and CDR2 is SNEGSKA (reference sequence). This CDR3 spans 11 amino acids. V lost 3 bases to trimming and J lost 5 bases, with 8 bases between them. The CDR3 bases are TGCAGTGCTAGTTTGGGCAACGAGCAGTACTTC. This codes for CSASLGNEQYF.

V gene TRBV4-3 combines with J gene TRBJ2-2; D remains unclear. The CDR3 totals 14 residues. The V end was cut by 1 base, the J end by 4 bases, with 7 bases between. From germline, CDR1 is LGHNA and CDR2 YSLEER. The CDR3 DNA reads as TGCGCCAGCAGCCAAGCATGGGGCACCGGGGAGCTGTTTTTT. Residues: CASSQAWGTGELFF.